These T cell receptor beta chains were read from a single sample in a study of CD4+ T cells in melanoma. The data were produced by immunoSEQ multiplex PCR, yet TCRdb's version contains in-frame clones alone and is incomplete. The sample lists 10,000 or so clones; 60% to 85% were seen once. The sample comprised cells from a culture (not recorded whether cultured in vitro). The receptors were gathered from a human donor with melanoma. CDR3s include the opening cysteine and the closing phenylalanine or tryptophan. The D gene is left open where the match is weak.

TRBV7-2,NA,TRBJ2-3,CASSSTSTSTDTQYF
TRBV7-3,NA,TRBJ2-3,CASSLGGTAHPTDTQYF
TRBV5-8,NA,TRBJ2-1,CASSLIDKGYNEQFF
TRBV7-9,TRBD1,TRBJ2-7,CASSGAGTGEVEQYF
TRBV7-8,NA,TRBJ1-1,CASRMNTEAFF
TRBV5-1,TRBD1,TRBJ1-3,CASSGIGQGDSGNTIYF
TRBV13,TRBD2,TRBJ2-3,CASSAQRGPQYF
TRBV18,NA,TRBJ1-6,CASSPEAHNSPLHF
TRBV29-1,TRBD1,TRBJ1-6,CSVGQGLDSPLHF
TRBV27,NA,TRBJ2-2,CASSLDLYTGELFF
TRBV5-1,NA,TRBJ2-5,CASSFRAGTQETQYF
TRBV5-4,TRBD2,TRBJ2-7,CASSPYHSGGADEQYF
TRBV7-9,NA,TRBJ1-2,CASSLVRVGGYTF
TRBV19,TRBD1,TRBJ1-2,CASSVTGTGNYGYTF
TRBV7-3,TRBD2,TRBJ2-5,CASSLTYGGGQETQYF
TRBV30,NA,TRBJ2-7,CAWSVGYVPYEQYF